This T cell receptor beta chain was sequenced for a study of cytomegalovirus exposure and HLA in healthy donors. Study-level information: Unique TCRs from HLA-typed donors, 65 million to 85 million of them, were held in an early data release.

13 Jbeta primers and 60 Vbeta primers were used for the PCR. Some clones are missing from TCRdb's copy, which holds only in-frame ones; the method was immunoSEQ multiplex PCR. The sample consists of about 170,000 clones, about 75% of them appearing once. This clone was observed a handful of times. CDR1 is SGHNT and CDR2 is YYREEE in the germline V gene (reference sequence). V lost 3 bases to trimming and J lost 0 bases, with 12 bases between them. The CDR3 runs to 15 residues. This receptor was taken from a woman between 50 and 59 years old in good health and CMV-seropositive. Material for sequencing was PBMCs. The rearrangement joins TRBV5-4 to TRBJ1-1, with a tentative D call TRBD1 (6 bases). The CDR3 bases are TGTGCCAGCAGCTCCGGACAGAAAATGAACACTGAAGCTTTCTTT. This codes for CASSSGQKMNTEAFF.